The present T cell receptor (beta chain) was sequenced within a study of regulatory T cells in long-lasting Graves disease. Comment on this clonotype: The target antigen is unknown.

Sample time point: newly diagnosed GD, antithyroid drugs for less than 3 months. The TCR library was prepared using RNA isolated from PBMCs. Through Arm-PCR of CDR3 regions and iRepertoire HTBI primers, TCR beta libraries were built. TCRdb processed the multiplex PCR reads anew with MiXCR; each CDR3 protein has one entry. The data show 680,000 or so distinct CDR3 sequences, with under 20% seen just once and approximately 20% held by the top ten. CDR3 length: 17 residues. Germline values: CDR1 MNHEY, CDR2 SMNVEV (reference sequence). V lost 5 bases, J lost 8 bases, and 27 bases lay in between. Notes on the study in general: It was in persistent disease that TRBV28, TRBJ1-2 and TRBJ2-5 were favored.

This sample was also put to use in a study of T cells in Graves' hyperthyroidism and ophthalmopathy. That paper adds: The HTBI primer set served for first-round RT-PCR of the TCR CDR3.

The chain employs TRBV27 and TRBJ1-1; tentative D call: TRBD1 (5 bases). The clonotype was recovered from a woman in her 30s with Graves disease. The input for sequencing was peripheral blood mononuclear cells (PBMCs), taken at new diagnosis, from a patient treated with antithyroid drugs. As DNA, the CDR3 is TGTGCCAGCAGTCCCCTCGGCAGGGAGCGTACTGTTTGGGAAGCTTTCTTT. It yields the protein CASSPLGRERTVWEAFF.